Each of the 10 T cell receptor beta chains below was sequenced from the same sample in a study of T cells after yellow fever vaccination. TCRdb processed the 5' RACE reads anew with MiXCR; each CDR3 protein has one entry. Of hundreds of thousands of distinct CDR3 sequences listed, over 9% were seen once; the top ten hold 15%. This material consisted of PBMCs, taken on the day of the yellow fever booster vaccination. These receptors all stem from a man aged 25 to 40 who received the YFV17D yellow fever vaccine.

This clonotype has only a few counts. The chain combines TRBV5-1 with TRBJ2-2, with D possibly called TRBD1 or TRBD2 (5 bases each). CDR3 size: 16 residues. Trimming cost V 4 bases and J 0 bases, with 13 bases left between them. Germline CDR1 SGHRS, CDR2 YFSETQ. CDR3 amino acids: CASSRSGTANTGELFF. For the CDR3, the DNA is TGCGCCAGCAGCAGGTCGGGGACGGCGAACACCGGGGAGCTGTTTTTT.

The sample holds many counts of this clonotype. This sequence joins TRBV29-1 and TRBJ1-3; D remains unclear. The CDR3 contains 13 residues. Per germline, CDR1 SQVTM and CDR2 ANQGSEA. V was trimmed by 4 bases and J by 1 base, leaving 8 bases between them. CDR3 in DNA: TGCAGCGTTGGTCGGAATTCTGGAAACACCATATATTTT. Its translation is CSVGRNSGNTIYF.

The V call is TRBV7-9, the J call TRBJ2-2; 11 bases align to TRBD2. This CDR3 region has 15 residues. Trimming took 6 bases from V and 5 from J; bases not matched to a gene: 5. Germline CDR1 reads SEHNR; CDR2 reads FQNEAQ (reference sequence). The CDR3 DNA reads TGTGCCAGCAGTCATGGACTAGCGGGTACCGGGGAGCTGTTTTTT. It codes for CASSHGLAGTGELFF.

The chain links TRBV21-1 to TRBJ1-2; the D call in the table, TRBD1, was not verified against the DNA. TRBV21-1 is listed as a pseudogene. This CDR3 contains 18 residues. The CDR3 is CASSNGSQGEPGEYGYTF. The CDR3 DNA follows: TGTGCCAGCAGCAATGGGTCACAGGGAGAGCCGGGCGAATATGGCTACACCTTC.

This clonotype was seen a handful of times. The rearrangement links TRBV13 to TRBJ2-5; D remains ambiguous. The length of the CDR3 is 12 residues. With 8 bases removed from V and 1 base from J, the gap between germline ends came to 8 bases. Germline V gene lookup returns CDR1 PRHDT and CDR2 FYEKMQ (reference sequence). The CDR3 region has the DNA TGTGCCAGCGGGGTAGGCCAAGAGACCCAGTACTTC. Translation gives CASGVGQETQYF.

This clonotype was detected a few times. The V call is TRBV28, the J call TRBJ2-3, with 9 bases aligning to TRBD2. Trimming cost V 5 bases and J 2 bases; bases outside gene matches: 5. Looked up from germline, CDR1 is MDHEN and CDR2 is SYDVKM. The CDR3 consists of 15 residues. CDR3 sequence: CASSRTSGFTDTQYF. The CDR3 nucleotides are TGTGCCAGCAGTCGAACTAGCGGGTTCACAGATACGCAGTATTTT.

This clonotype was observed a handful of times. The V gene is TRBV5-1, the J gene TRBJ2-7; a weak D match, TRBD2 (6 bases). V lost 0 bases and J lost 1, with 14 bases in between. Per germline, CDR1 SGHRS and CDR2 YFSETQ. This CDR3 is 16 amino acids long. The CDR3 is CASSLDPGVRSYEQYF. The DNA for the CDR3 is TGCGCCAGCAGCTTGGACCCGGGAGTCCGGTCCTACGAGCAGTACTTC.

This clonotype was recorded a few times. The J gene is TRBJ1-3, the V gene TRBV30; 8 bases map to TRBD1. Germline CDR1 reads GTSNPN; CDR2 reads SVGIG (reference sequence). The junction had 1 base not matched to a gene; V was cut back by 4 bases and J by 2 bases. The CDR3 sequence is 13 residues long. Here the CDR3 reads CAWTGGPGNTIYF. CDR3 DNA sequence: TGTGCCTGGACAGGGGGCCCTGGAAACACCATATATTTT.

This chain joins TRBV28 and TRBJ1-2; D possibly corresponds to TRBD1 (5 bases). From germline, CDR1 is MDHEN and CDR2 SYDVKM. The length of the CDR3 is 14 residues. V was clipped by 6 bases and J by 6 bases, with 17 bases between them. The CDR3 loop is CASSLSVLRDGYTF. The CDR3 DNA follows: TGTGCCAGCAGCCTTTCGGTCCTCAGGGATGGCTACACCTTC.

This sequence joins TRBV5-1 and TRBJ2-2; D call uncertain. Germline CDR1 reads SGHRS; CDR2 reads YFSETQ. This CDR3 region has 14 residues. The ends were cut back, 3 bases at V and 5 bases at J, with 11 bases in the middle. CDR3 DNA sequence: TGCGCCAGCAGCTCCGGTGGGTTGACCGGGGAGCTGTTTTTT. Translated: CASSSGGLTGELFF.